Here is one T cell receptor beta chain with its context. The specificity of this receptor is unknown. Base qualities are not at hand, and no much larger clone is one base apart. The sequencer was an Illumina HiSeq 2500. Quantitative 5'-RACE with molecular barcodes was the method used to prepare the TCR beta libraries. Turning to the authors' computational methods: A new computational method based on a probabilistic model of VDJ rearrangement was used to identify disease-linked TCR variants. TCRdb ran its own pipeline on the public reads, namely fastp trimming at Q25 and MiXCR clone calling, and kept in-frame beta chains. Rows are combined by CDR3 protein, so each entry shows the most common genes and DNA. For this entry, the V and J calls and clone size follow TCRdb and not the study's own pipeline. The sample includes 230,000 or so distinct CDR3 sequences, with over 15% observed a single time. The ten largest clonotypes hold around 32% of the sample.

The entry originates in a study of CD8 T cells in ankylosing spondylitis (dated by TCRdb to 2016 to 2017). About the full investigation: The study set out to find disease-linked TCR variants by profiling T cell receptor beta repertoires in ankylosing spondylitis patients and healthy donors. The full study cohort comprised approximately 23 ankylosing spondylitis patients and 110 or so healthy donors. Peripheral blood was sampled, and synovial fluid was also collected from ankylosing spondylitis patients.

CDR1 and CDR2 (ENHRY, SYGVKD) derive from the germline V gene. The junction carries 11 bases between V and J, which are trimmed by 3 bases and 2 bases respectively. Reading from cysteine to phenylalanine, the CDR3 counts 14 amino acids. The CDR3 DNA has 42 bases and is translated from base 1. Overall study results and their limits: The disease-linked clones were reported as significantly enriched in matched synovial fluid samples from ankylosing spondylitis patients. Blood from ankylosing spondylitis patients appeared to be characterized by a TCR beta motif composed of under 10 highly homologous amino acid variants. Some of the motif variants had been reported before in the synovial fluid and blood of reactive arthritis patients, a finding that suggests common disease-initiation mechanisms. The disease-linked clones had a CD8+ phenotype and were found at relatively low frequencies in peripheral blood.

Sequencing was carried out using blood, either unsorted or a sorted T cell fraction (not recorded which). This sequence originates from a male donor with ankylosing spondylitis or in good health (not recorded which). The sequence is built from TRBV10-3 and TRBJ2-7; the D gene could be either TRBD1 or TRBD2, each agreeing at 5 bases. In nucleotides, the sequence is TGTGCCATCAGTGAATCGGGACCAGCCTACGAGCAGTACTTC. Its product reads: CAISESGPAYEQYF.